This T cell receptor (beta chain) was identified during a study of blood T cell repertoires in COVID-19. V lost 5 bases and J lost 3, with 11 bases in between. The CDR3 contains 14 residues. Germline CDR1 LNHNV, CDR2 YYDKDF (reference sequence). Here immunoSEQ multiplex PCR was the method, and the copy in TCRdb shows in-frame clones only, minus some. Of fewer than 400,000 clones listed, about nine tenths are singletons. The V call is TRBV15, the J call TRBJ1-5; TRBD1 might be the D (6 bases). Sequencing was performed on PBMCs or T cells enriched from blood (not recorded which). The clonotype originates from a man aged 55 to 69 who had recovered from COVID-19. The CDR3 nucleotides read TGTGCCACCAGCGCTCAGGGGCCCAATCAGCCCCAGCATTTT. This sequence encodes CATSAQGPNQPQHF.